This entry lists 18 T cell receptor beta chains sequenced from one sample in a study of T cell repertoires in cytomegalovirus infection. One entry per CDR3 protein results from TCRdb running MiXCR on the reads. The repertoire has some 100,000 distinct CDR3 sequences, 20% to 30% of them found once; the top ten carry roughly two fifths. Material for sequencing was CD8+ T cells from PBMCs. The receptors originated from a human donor in good health (CMV status not recorded). Some clones in this sample may be carry-over from other donors' samples.

The V and J genes are TRBV6-2 or TRBV6-3 and TRBJ2-2; 7 bases are a match to TRBD2. J lost 3 bases, V lost 7 bases, and 11 bases had no gene match. The CDR3 is 16 amino acids. Germline assignment: CDR1 MNHEY and CDR2 SVGEGT. The CDR3 DNA sequence: TGTGCCAGCACCGTGCGGCGGGAGTGGGACACCGGGGAGCTGTTTTTT. Protein product: CASTVRREWDTGELFF.

This clonotype was counted at least ten times. The chain joins TRBV5-1 to TRBJ2-7, with TRBD1 matching over 9 bases. With 4 bases clipped from V and 6 bases from J, the junction kept 8 bases outside the gene matches. The CDR3 is 14 residues long. Germline values: CDR1 SGHRS, CDR2 YFSETQ. CDR3 nucleotides: TGCGCCAGCAGCACTGGGACAGGGATCGGCGAGCAGTACTTC. This encodes CASSTGTGIGEQYF.

J is TRBJ2-3 and V is TRBV20-1; TRBD1 matches 9 bases. V trimming: 0 bases; J trimming: 6 bases; junction bases outside the gene matches: 7. This CDR3 contains 15 residues. Per germline, CDR1 DFQATT and CDR2 SNEGSKA (reference sequence). The CDR3 reads CSARDRDRAYDTQYF. CDR3 bases: TGCAGTGCTAGAGATCGGGACAGGGCTTACGATACGCAGTATTTT.

This clonotype was detected only once. CDR3 sequence: CASSYPTGSGNTIYF. DNA for the CDR3: TGTGCCAGCAGTTACCCGACAGGGAGCGGAAACACCATATATTTT. This chain joins TRBV6-6 and TRBJ1-3; 7 positions agree with TRBD1. The germline V gene has CDR1 MNHNY and CDR2 SVGAGI (reference sequence). V lost 2 bases and J lost 4; bases outside the gene matches: 5. The CDR3 runs to 15 residues.

This clonotype was recorded a few times. The chain's CDR3 is CASSRSSTDTQYF. The CDR3 DNA reads as TGTGCCAGCAGTCGTTCTAGCACAGATACGCAGTATTTT. J is TRBJ2-3 and V is TRBV27; D is undetermined. This CDR3 region has 13 residues. The ends were cut back, 5 bases at V and 0 bases at J, with 6 bases in the middle. The germline V gene has CDR1 MNHEY and CDR2 SMNVEV (reference sequence).

This clonotype showed up many times. This chain joins TRBV7-9 and TRBJ2-7; possibly TRBD1 or TRBD2 for D (6 bases each). Trimming took off 5 bases at V and 5 bases at J, with 25 bases between the two ends. This CDR3 is 17 amino acids long. The germline V gene encodes CDR1 SEHNR and CDR2 FQNEAQ (reference sequence). CDR3: CASSLQGRSEGWNEQYF. Written as DNA, the CDR3 is TGTGCCAGCAGCCTCCAGGGGAGGTCGGAGGGGTGGAACGAGCAGTACTTC.

There are a few counts of this clonotype. V usage is TRBV7-6 and J usage is TRBJ2-7; 12 bases fit TRBD2. The V gene's germline CDR1 is SGHVS and CDR2 FNYEAQ. The J segment lost 0 bases and the V segment lost 5 bases, leaving 8 bases of the junction unmatched. There are 17 residues in the CDR3. The CDR3 here is CASSPGTSGLASYEQYF. The CDR3 DNA reads as TGTGCCAGCAGCCCCGGGACTAGCGGGCTTGCCTCCTACGAGCAGTACTTC.

In its sample, this clonotype was seen a few times. This chain uses TRBV10-2 with TRBJ2-5, with 14 bases that match TRBD2. The CDR3 spans 16 residues. Germline-derived CDR1 and CDR2 are WSHSY and SAAADI. Losses at the gene ends were 1 base for V and 4 bases for J; bases not matched to a gene: 2. CDR3 nucleotides: TGCGCCAGCAGTGAGTTCGGACTAGCGGGGGGAGAGACCCAGTACTTC. Encoded protein: CASSEFGLAGGETQYF.

The chain combines TRBV7-9 with TRBJ2-2; 8 bases line up with TRBD2. J lost 6 bases, V lost 5 bases, and 8 bases had no gene match. CDR3 length: 15 amino acids. Germline CDR1 and CDR2: SEHNR and FQNEAQ (reference sequence). The CDR3 DNA follows: TGTGCCAGCAGCCCCACAGCGGGAGCCTCCGGGGAGCTGTTTTTT. It specifies CASSPTAGASGELFF.

This clonotype was seen more than once but under ten times. The chain employs TRBV7-2 and TRBJ1-2; no clear D. The CDR3 is 14 residues long. CDR1 SGHTA and CDR2 FQGNSA come from the germline V gene. Trimming pared 1 base from V and 5 bases from J, leaving 11 bases between. CDR3 in amino acids: CASSLEGYTYGYTF. DNA for the CDR3: TGTGCCAGCAGCTTAGAGGGTTACACTTATGGCTACACCTTC.

This clonotype was counted many times. The rearrangement links TRBV7-2 to TRBJ1-1, with 8 bases matching TRBD1. With 5 bases clipped from V and 0 bases from J, the junction kept 2 bases outside the gene matches. The germline V gene encodes CDR1 SGHTA and CDR2 FQGNSA. This CDR3 has 14 residues. The CDR3 coding sequence is TGTGCCAGCAGCCCGGACAGGGTGAACACTGAAGCTTTCTTT. It specifies CASSPDRVNTEAFF.

The chain has TRBV7-2 and TRBJ1-5; D possibly corresponds to TRBD1 (5 bases). The CDR3 extends over 16 amino acids. CDR1 SGHTA and CDR2 FQGNSA come from the germline V gene. V lost 1 base, J lost 1 base, and 11 bases lay in between. CDR3 loop: CASSLGAGGSNQPQHF. CDR3 DNA: TGTGCCAGCAGCTTAGGAGCGGGGGGGAGCAATCAGCCCCAGCATTTT.

This clonotype was seen a few times. The V and J genes are TRBV6-5 and TRBJ2-7; D gene unclear. Germline V gives CDR1 MNHEY, CDR2 SVGAGI. CDR3 length equals 11 residues. V dropped 6 bases and J dropped 6 bases, with 9 bases sitting between them. The CDR3 DNA reads TGTGCCAGCAGAGGACGGCTCGAGCAGTACTTC. This encodes CASRGRLEQYF.

The genes are TRBV29-1 and TRBJ2-1, with 8 positions matching TRBD1. There are 13 residues in the CDR3. Losses at the gene ends were 3 bases for V and 7 bases for J; bases not matched to a gene: 5. Germline CDR1 and CDR2: SQVTM and ANQGSEA. CDR3 nucleotides: TGCAGCGTTGATTGGACAGGGAGGAATGAGCAGTTCTTC. This encodes CSVDWTGRNEQFF.

This clonotype appeared a few times. The rearrangement uses TRBV20-1 and TRBJ2-5; 11 bases agree with TRBD2. J lost 5 bases, V lost 4 bases, and 18 bases had no gene match. Germline V CDR1 and CDR2: DFQATT, SNEGSKA (reference sequence). CDR3 length: 18 amino acids. In DNA, the CDR3 is TGCAGTGCTATCGAAAGGGCTAGCGGGAGGTATTTTGGGGAGACCCAGTACTTC. Translated: CSAIERASGRYFGETQYF.

The V gene is TRBV2, the J gene TRBJ1-5, with D unresolved. The CDR3 extends over 13 amino acids. Germline-derived CDR1 and CDR2 are SNHLY and FYNNEI. Trimming took 4 bases from V and 9 from J, leaving 13 bases between them. The CDR3 bases are TGTGCCAGCAGTGGTGTGGGCTCGAGGCCCCAGCATTTT. Its protein product is CASSGVGSRPQHF.

This clonotype was seen more than once but under ten times. The chain has TRBV6-4 and TRBJ2-1; 8 bases fit TRBD2. The CDR3 has 16 residues. Looked up from germline, CDR1 is MRHNA and CDR2 is SNTAGT. V was clipped by 0 bases and J by 2 bases; unmatched bases: 3. The chain's CDR3 is CASSDSASGPYNEQFF. The CDR3 region has the DNA TGTGCCAGCAGTGACTCGGCTAGCGGGCCCTACAATGAGCAGTTCTTC.

This chain uses TRBV6-4 with TRBJ2-3; 9 bases fit TRBD2. CDR3 size: 15 residues. Germline loops: CDR1 MRHNA, CDR2 SNTAGT. Unmatched junction bases numbered 3, after V lost 3 bases and J lost 2 bases. The CDR3 DNA is TGTGCCAGCAGTGAGGGCGGGGGGGCCACAGATACGCAGTATTTT. This translates into CASSEGGGATDTQYF.